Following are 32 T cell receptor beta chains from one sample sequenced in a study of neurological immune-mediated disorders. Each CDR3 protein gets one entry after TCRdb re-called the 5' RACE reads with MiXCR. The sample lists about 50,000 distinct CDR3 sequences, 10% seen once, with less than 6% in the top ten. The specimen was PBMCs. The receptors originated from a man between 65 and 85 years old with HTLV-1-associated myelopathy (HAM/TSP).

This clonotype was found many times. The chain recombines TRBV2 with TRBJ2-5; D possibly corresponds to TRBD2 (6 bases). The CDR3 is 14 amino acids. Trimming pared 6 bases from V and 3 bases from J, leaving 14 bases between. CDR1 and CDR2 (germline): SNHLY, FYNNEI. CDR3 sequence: CASSLGGREETQYF. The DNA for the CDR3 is TGTGCCAGCAGCTTGGGGGGTCGGGAAGAGACCCAGTACTTC.

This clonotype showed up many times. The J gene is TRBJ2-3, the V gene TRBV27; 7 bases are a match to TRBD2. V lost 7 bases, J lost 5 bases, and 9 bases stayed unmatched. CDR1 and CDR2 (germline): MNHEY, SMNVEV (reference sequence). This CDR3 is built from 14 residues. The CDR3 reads CASKNLIAGDTQYF. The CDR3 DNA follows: TGTGCCAGCAAAAATTTAATAGCGGGAGATACGCAGTATTTT.

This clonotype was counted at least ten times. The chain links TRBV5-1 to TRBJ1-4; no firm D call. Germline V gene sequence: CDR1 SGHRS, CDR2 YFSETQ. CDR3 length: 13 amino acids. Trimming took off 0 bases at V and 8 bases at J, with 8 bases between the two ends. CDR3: CASSLGPGEKLFF. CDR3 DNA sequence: TGCGCCAGCAGCTTGGGGCCGGGAGAAAAACTGTTTTTT.

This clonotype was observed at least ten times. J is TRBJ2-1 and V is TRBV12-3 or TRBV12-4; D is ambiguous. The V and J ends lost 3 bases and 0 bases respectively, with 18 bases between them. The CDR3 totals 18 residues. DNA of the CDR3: TGTGCCAGCAGTTTGAGGTCTCTGGCGCGGAGCTCCTACAATGAGCAGTTCTTC. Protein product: CASSLRSLARSSYNEQFF.

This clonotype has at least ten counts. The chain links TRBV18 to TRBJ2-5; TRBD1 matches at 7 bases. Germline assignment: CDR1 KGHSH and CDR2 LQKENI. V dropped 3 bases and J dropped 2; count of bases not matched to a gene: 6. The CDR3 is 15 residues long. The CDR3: CASSPTLTGQETQYF. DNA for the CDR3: TGTGCCAGCTCACCGACCCTGACAGGGCAAGAGACCCAGTACTTC.

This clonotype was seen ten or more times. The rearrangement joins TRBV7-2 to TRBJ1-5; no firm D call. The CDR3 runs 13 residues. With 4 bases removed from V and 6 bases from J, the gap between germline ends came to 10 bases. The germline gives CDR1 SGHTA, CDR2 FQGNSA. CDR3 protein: CASSSFVGQPQHF. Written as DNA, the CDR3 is TGTGCCAGCAGCTCCTTCGTGGGTCAGCCCCAGCATTTT.

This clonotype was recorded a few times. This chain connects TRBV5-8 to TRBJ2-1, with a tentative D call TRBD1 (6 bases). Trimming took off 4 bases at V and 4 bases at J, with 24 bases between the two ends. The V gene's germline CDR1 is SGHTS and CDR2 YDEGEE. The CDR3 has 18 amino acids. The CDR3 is CASSAVQGPTTAYNEQFF. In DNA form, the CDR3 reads TGTGCCAGCAGCGCTGTTCAGGGGCCTACCACCGCTTACAATGAGCAGTTCTTC.

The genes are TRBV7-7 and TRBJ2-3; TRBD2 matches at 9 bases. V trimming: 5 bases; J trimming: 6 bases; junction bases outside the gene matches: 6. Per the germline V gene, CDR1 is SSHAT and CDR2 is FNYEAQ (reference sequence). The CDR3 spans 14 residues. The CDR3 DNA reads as TGTGCCAGCAGCAAAGCGGGAGGAAGGGATACGCAGTATTTT. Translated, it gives CASSKAGGRDTQYF.

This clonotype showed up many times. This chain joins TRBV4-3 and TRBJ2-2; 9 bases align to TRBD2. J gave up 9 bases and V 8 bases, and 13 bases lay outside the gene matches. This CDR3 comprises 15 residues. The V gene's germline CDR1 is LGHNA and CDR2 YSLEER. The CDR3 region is CASCEEGSGRRELFF. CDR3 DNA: TGCGCCAGCTGTGAGGAGGGTAGCGGGAGACGGGAGCTGTTTTTT.

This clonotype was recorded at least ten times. The CDR3 reads CSARSWPVHHYNEQFF. Written as DNA, the CDR3 is TGCAGTGCTAGAAGCTGGCCGGTCCACCACTACAATGAGCAGTTCTTC. The chain carries TRBV20-1 and TRBJ2-1; the D is unclear. V was pared by 2 bases and J by 3 bases, with 17 bases between. The CDR3 is 16 residues long. Germline assignment: CDR1 DFQATT and CDR2 SNEGSKA (reference sequence).

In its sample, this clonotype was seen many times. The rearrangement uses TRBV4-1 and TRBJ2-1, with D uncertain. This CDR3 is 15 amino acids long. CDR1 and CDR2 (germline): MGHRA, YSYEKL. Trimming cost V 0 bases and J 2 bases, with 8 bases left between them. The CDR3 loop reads CASSQERWAYNEQFF. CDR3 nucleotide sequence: TGCGCCAGCAGCCAAGAGAGGTGGGCCTACAATGAGCAGTTCTTC.

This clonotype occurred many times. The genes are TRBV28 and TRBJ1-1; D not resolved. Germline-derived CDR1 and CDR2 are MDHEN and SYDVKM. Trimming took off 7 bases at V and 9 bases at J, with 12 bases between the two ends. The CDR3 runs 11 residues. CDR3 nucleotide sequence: TGTGCCAGCACCAGCATGGGCAAAGCTTTCTTT. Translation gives CASTSMGKAFF.

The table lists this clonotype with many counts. As DNA, the CDR3 is TGTGCCAGCAGTTACAGGGGGCGAACCGGGGAGCTGTTTTTT. It is translated as CASSYRGRTGELFF. The rearrangement joins TRBV12-3 or TRBV12-4 to TRBJ2-2, with 9 bases identical to TRBD1. J gave up 5 bases and V 4 bases, and 2 bases lay outside the gene matches. The CDR3 has 14 residues.

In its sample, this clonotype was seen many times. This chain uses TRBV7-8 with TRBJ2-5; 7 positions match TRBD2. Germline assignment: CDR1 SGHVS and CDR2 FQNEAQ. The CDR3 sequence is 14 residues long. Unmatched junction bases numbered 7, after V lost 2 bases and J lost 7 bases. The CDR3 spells CASSLLRGSGTQYF. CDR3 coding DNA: TGTGCCAGCAGCTTATTGCGGGGGTCAGGGACCCAGTACTTC.

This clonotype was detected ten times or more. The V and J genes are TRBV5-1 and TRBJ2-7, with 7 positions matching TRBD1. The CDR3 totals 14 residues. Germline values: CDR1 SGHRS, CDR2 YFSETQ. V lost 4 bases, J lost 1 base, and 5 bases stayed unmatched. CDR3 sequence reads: CASSRGTDSYEQYF. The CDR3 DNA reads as TGCGCCAGCAGCAGGGGGACAGATTCCTACGAGCAGTACTTC. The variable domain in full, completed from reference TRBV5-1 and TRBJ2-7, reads KAGVTQTPRYLIKTRGQQVTLSCSPISGHRSVSWYQQTPGQGLQFLFEYFSETQRNKGNFPGRFSGRQFSNSRSEMNVSTLELGDSALYLCASSRGTDSYEQYFGPGTRLTVT.

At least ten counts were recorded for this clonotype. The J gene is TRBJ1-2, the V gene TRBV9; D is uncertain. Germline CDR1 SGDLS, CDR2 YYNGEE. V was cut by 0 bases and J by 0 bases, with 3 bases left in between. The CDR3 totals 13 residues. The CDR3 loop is CASSVGANYGYTF. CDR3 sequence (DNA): TGTGCCAGCAGCGTAGGAGCTAACTATGGCTACACCTTC.

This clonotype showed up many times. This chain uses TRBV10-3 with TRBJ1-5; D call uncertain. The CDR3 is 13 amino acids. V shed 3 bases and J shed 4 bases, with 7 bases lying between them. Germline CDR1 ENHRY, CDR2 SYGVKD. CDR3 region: CAISEGPNQPQHF. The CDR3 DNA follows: TGTGCCATCAGTGAAGGTCCTAATCAGCCCCAGCATTTT.

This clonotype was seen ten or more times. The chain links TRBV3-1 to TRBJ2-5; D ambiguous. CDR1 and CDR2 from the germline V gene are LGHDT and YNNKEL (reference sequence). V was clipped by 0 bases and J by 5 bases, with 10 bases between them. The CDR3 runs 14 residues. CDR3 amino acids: CASSQDSSRETQYF. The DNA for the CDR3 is TGTGCCAGCAGCCAAGATTCCTCCAGGGAGACCCAGTACTTC.

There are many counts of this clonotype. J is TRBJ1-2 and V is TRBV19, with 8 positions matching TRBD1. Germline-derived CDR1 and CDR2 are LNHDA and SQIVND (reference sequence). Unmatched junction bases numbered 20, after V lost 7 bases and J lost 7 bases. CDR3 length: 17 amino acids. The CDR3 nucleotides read TGTGCCAGTATGCAATCGGACAGGGCCCCCAAAGGTGGTGGCTACACCTTC. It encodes CASMQSDRAPKGGGYTF.

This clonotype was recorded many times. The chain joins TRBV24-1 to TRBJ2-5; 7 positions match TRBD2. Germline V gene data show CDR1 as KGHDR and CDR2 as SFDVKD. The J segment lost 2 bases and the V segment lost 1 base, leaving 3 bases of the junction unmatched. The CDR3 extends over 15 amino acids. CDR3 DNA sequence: TGTGCCACCAGTGATTTAGGACTAGGACAAGAGACCCAGTACTTC. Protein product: CATSDLGLGQETQYF.

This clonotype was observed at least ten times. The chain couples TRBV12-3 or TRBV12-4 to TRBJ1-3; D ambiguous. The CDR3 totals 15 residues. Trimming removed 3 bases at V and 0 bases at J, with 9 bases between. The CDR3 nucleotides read TGTGCCAGCAGTTTCCTCGGTTCCTCTGGAAACACCATATATTTT. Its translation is CASSFLGSSGNTIYF.

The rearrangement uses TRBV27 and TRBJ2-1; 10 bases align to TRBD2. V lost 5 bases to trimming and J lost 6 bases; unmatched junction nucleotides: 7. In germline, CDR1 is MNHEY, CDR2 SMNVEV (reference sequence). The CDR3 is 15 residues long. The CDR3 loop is CASSILAGVGNEQFF. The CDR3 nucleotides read TGTGCCAGCAGTATCCTAGCGGGGGTCGGCAATGAGCAGTTCTTC.

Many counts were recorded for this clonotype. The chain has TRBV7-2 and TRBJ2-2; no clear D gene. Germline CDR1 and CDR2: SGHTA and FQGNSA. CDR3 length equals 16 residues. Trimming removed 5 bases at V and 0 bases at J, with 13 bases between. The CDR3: CASSAYLHANTGELFF. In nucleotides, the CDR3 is TGTGCCAGCAGCGCCTATTTGCACGCGAACACCGGGGAGCTGTTTTTT.

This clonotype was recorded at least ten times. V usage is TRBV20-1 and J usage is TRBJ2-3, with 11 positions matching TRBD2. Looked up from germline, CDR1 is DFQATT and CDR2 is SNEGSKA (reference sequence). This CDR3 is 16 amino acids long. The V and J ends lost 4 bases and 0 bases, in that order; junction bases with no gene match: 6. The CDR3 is CSATGTSGPSTDTQYF. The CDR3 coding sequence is TGCAGTGCTACCGGGACTAGCGGACCTAGCACAGATACGCAGTATTTT.

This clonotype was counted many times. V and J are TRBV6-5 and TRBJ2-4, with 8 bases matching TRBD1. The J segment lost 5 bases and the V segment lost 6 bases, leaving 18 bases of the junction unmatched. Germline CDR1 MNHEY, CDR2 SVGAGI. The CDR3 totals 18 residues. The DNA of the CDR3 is TGTGCCAGCAGCGACCGTGACAGGGGTCGTCAGGGTGAAAACATTCAGTACTTC. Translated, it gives CASSDRDRGRQGENIQYF.

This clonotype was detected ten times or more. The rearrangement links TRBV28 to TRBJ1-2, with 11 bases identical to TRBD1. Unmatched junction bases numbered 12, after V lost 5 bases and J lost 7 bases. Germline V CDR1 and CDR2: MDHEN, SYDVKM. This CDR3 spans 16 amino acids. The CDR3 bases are TGTGCCAGCAGTCCCACCCAAGGGACAGGGGGAGCTGGCTACACCTTC. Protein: CASSPTQGTGGAGYTF.

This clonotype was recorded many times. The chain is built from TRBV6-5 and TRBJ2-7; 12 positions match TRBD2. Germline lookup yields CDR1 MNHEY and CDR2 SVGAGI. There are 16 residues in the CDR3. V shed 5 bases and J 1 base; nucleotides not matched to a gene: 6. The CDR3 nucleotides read TGTGCCAGCAGTCCGCGCGGGACTAGCGGGTCCTACGAGCAGTACTTC. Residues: CASSPRGTSGSYEQYF.

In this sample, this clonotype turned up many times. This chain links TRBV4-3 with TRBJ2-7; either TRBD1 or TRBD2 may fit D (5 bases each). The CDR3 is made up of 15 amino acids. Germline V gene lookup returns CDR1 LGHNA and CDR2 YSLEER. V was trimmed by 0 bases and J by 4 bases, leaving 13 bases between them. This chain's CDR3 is CASSQETAGGYEQYF. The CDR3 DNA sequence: TGCGCCAGCAGCCAAGAGACAGCCGGAGGTTACGAGCAGTACTTC.

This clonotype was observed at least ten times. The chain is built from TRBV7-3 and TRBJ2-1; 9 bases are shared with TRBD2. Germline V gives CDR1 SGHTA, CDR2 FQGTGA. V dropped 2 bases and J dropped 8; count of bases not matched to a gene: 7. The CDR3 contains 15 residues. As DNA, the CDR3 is TGTGCCAGCAGCTTAGTTCTAGCGGGAAGGGATGAGCAGTTCTTC. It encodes CASSLVLAGRDEQFF. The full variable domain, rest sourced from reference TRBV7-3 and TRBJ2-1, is GAGVSQTPSNKVTEKGKYVELRCDPISGHTALYWYRQSLGQGPEFLIYFQGTGAADDSGLPNDRFFAVRPEGSVSTLKIQRTERGDSAVYLCASSLVLAGRDEQFFGPGTRLTVL.

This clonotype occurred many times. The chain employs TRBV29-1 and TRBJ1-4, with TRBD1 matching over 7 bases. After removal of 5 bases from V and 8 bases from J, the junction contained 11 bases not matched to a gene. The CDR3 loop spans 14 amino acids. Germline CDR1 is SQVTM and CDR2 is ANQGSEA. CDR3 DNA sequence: TGCAGCGTTCGAACGACAGGGATGGGCGAAAAACTGTTTTTT. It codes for CSVRTTGMGEKLFF.

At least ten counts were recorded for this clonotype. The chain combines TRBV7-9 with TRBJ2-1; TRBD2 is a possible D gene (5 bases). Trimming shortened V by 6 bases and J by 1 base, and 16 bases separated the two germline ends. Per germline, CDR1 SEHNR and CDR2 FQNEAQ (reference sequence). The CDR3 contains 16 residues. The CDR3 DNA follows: TGTGCCAGCAGTCTAACTTCAGCGGCATCCTACAATGAGCAGTTCTTC. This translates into CASSLTSAASYNEQFF.

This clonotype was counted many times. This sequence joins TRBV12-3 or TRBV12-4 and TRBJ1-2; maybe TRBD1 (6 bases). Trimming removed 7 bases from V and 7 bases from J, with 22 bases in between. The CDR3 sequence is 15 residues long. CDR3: CASTSTRTATSGYTF. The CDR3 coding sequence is TGTGCCAGCACCTCAACGAGGACAGCAACAAGTGGCTACACCTTC.